A single sample is the source of the 25 T cell receptor beta chains below, sequenced in a study of T cells in Graves' hyperthyroidism and ophthalmopathy (dated by TCRdb to the late 2010s). Library method: multiplex PCR. Instrument on record: Illumina HiSeq 2000. Amplification of TCR beta CDR3 regions was carried out from RNA transcripts. The first round of RT-PCR for the TCR CDR3 was performed with the HTBI primer set and the Qiagen OneStep RT-PCR kit. TCRdb reprocessing: public reads trimmed at Q25 with fastp, clones called with MiXCR, in-frame beta chains kept. CDR3 protein sequences are deduplicated, and each keeps its most common genes and DNA. In this sample the table shows 450,000 to 650,000 distinct CDR3 sequences, 12% to 15% of which occur a single time. The ten most abundant clones make up 6.5% to 9% of the sample. Sequencing input: blood. Source of these receptors: a woman between 18 and 30 years old with Graves' ophthalmopathy.

This clonotype was detected a few times. The chain employs TRBV5-1 and TRBJ2-7, with D possibly TRBD2 on 5 matching bases. V was pared by 4 bases and J by 3 bases, with 11 bases between. CDR1 is SGHRS and CDR2 is YFSETQ in the germline V gene. This CDR3 comprises 13 residues. The CDR3 DNA sequence: TGCGCCAGCAGCCATAGCGCGGGCTACGAGCAGTACTTC. It specifies CASSHSAGYEQYF.

This clonotype was detected ten times or more. The gene calls are TRBV6-6 and TRBJ2-7, with D possibly called TRBD1 or TRBD2 (5 bases each). Germline lookup yields CDR1 MNHNY and CDR2 SVGAGI (reference sequence). The CDR3 loop spans 13 amino acids. The V end lost 2 bases, the J end lost 3 bases, and 8 bases lay between the germline ends. The CDR3 region is CASSYGTLYEQYF. CDR3 nucleotide sequence: TGTGCCAGCAGTTACGGGACCCTCTACGAGCAGTACTTC.

This clonotype occurred many times. This chain joins TRBV20-1 and TRBJ2-7; 7 nucleotides line up with TRBD2. The junction had 18 bases not matched to a gene; V was cut back by 6 bases and J by 7 bases. Per germline, CDR1 DFQATT and CDR2 SNEGSKA (reference sequence). This CDR3 is 15 amino acids long. The CDR3 protein is CSAVVGGSHLGEQYF. The CDR3 nucleotides are TGCAGTGCCGTCGTAGGCGGGAGCCACCTCGGGGAGCAGTACTTC.

This clonotype was detected many times. This chain connects TRBV2 to TRBJ1-1; D gene unclear. CDR1 and CDR2 (germline): SNHLY, FYNNEI. CDR3 size: 14 residues. V was shortened by 7 bases and J by 11 bases, with 23 bases between the two germline ends. The CDR3 DNA reads TGTGCCAGCACCAAGGACGGTGTAGATTTCGGGGCTTTCTTT. Encoded protein: CASTKDGVDFGAFF.

This clonotype showed up many times. The V and J genes are TRBV11-2 and TRBJ1-2, with D tentatively TRBD1 (5 bases). V was cut by 3 bases and J by 6 bases, with 11 bases left in between. The CDR3 spans 13 residues. Germline V CDR1 and CDR2: SGHAT, FQNNGV. CDR3 nucleotide sequence: TGTGCCAGCAGCTTGGTCAGGGACCATGGCTACACCTTC. Translation gives CASSLVRDHGYTF.

The chain couples TRBV28 to TRBJ1-2; maybe TRBD1 (5 bases). V lost 2 bases, J lost 4 bases, and 14 bases lay in between. The germline CDR1 and CDR2 sequences are MDHEN and SYDVKM. The CDR3 extends over 15 amino acids. CDR3 region: CASSLGGGPSYGYTF. CDR3 bases: TGTGCCAGCAGTTTAGGGGGGGGACCTAGCTATGGCTACACCTTC.

The V and J genes are TRBV9 and TRBJ1-2; TRBD1 matches 8 bases. Germline V lookup: CDR1 SGDLS, CDR2 YYNGEE. The CDR3 is made up of 16 amino acids. Trimming removed 2 bases from V and 6 bases from J; junction bases left unmatched: 12. The CDR3: CASSVRSSGGMDGYTF. Written as DNA, the CDR3 is TGTGCCAGCAGCGTCCGATCCTCAGGGGGCATGGATGGCTACACCTTC.

This clonotype was recorded at least ten times. In DNA, the CDR3 is TGTGCCAGCAGTTTCGACAGGGTGTACACTGAAGCTTTCTTT. Its protein product is CASSFDRVYTEAFF. The chain uses TRBV28 and TRBJ1-1, with 7 bases aligning to TRBD1. After removal of 3 bases from V and 3 bases from J, the junction contained 4 bases not matched to a gene. The germline gives CDR1 MDHEN, CDR2 SYDVKM. The CDR3 length is 14 residues.

This clonotype showed up many times. This rearrangement joins TRBV6-2 or TRBV6-3 to TRBJ2-7; perhaps TRBD2 as D (5 bases). The V end was cut by 1 base, the J end by 0 bases, with 7 bases between. The CDR3 has 14 residues. Germline loops: CDR1 MNHEY, CDR2 SVGEGT. The CDR3 nucleotides read TGTGCCAGCAGTTACTTTAGCGACTCCTACGAGCAGTACTTC. Residues: CASSYFSDSYEQYF.

A few counts support this clonotype. The junction differs from germline at one of its ends, possibly a read error. J is TRBJ2-7 and V is TRBV30; a weak D match, TRBD2 (6 bases). This CDR3 has 13 amino acids. Germline loops: CDR1 GTSNPN, CDR2 SVGIG (reference sequence). CDR3 sequence reads: CAWTGTSVYERYF. In nucleotides, the CDR3 is TGTGCCTGGACCGGGACTTCCGTCTACGAGCGGTACTTC.

This clonotype was seen a handful of times. The CDR3 is CASSPVPGTLNQPQHF. CDR3 DNA: TGTGCCAGCTCACCCGTCCCCGGGACACTCAATCAGCCCCAGCATTTT. The chain uses TRBV18 and TRBJ1-5; D is possibly TRBD1 (6 bases). The germline gives CDR1 KGHSH, CDR2 LQKENI. With 3 bases removed from V and 3 bases from J, the gap between germline ends came to 15 bases. This CDR3 region has 16 residues.

This clonotype was seen at least ten times. The CDR3 DNA sequence: TGTGCCAGCAGCCCCCCGGGAAGTATTCGGAAGGGGGGATACACTGAAGCTTTCTTT. This gives the protein CASSPPGSIRKGGYTEAFF. The V call is TRBV7-9, the J call TRBJ1-1; the D gene is possibly TRBD1 (6 bases). The germline CDR1 and CDR2 sequences are SEHNR and FQNEAQ (reference sequence). The CDR3 runs to 19 residues. With 5 bases removed from V and 3 bases from J, the gap between germline ends came to 28 bases.

This clonotype has just a few counts. The CDR3 region is CASSPPHGDEQFF. The CDR3 nucleotides read TGTGCCAGCTCACCTCCGCATGGGGATGAGCAGTTCTTC. This chain connects TRBV18 to TRBJ2-1; D unclear. V lost 3 bases and J lost 8, with 11 bases in between. This CDR3 comprises 13 residues. The V gene's germline CDR1 is KGHSH and CDR2 LQKENI. The whole variable domain, remainder taken from reference TRBV18 and TRBJ2-1, is NAGVMQNPRHLVRRRGQEARLRCSPMKGHSHVYWYRQLPEEGLKFMVYLQKENIIDESGMPKERFSAEFPKEGPSILRIQQVVRGDSAAYFCASSPPHGDEQFFGPGTRLTVL.

This clonotype is a singleton in its sample. The CDR3 protein is CAWSATDKSGGYNEQFF. In nucleotides, the CDR3 is TGTGCCTGGAGTGCGACTGACAAGAGCGGGGGTTACAATGAGCAGTTCTTC. The rearrangement joins TRBV30 to TRBJ2-1, with 8 positions matching TRBD2. Germline assignment: CDR1 GTSNPN and CDR2 SVGIG (reference sequence). V shed 1 base and J 4 bases; nucleotides not matched to a gene: 12. This CDR3 has 17 residues.

At least ten counts were recorded for this clonotype. J is TRBJ2-3 and V is TRBV30; D is unclear. V was cut by 4 bases and J by 4 bases, with 6 bases left in between. The germline gives CDR1 GTSNPN, CDR2 SVGIG (reference sequence). The CDR3 consists of 11 residues. For the CDR3, the DNA is TGTGCCTGGACCCCCGCAGATACGCAGTATTTT. It encodes CAWTPADTQYF.

This chain links TRBV11-3 with TRBJ2-2; 8 bases line up with TRBD1. The CDR3 runs to 16 residues. After removal of 4 bases from V and 4 bases from J, the junction contained 8 bases not matched to a gene. CDR1 is SGHNT, CDR2 YENEEA, per germline. Here the CDR3 DNA reads TGTGCCAGCAGCTCAGGAGACAGGGGCGGCACCGGGGAGCTGTTTTTT. It codes for CASSSGDRGGTGELFF. The full variable domain, in which reference TRBV11-3 and TRBJ2-2 provide the parts outside the CDR3, is EAGVVQSPRYKIIEKKQPVAFWCNPISGHNTLYWYLQNLGQGPELLIRYENEEAVDDSQLPKDRFSAERLKGVDSTLKIQPAELGDSAVYLCASSSGDRGGTGELFFGEGSRLTVL.

This clonotype was observed many times. This chain links TRBV19 with TRBJ1-1; D may be TRBD1 (6 bases). The CDR3 has 16 amino acids. In germline, CDR1 is LNHDA, CDR2 SQIVND (reference sequence). V lost 3 bases to trimming and J lost 7 bases, with 21 bases between them. Here the CDR3 reads CASSMGQGFRLGEAFF. The DNA of the CDR3 is TGTGCCAGTAGTATGGGGCAGGGGTTTCGATTGGGTGAAGCTTTCTTT.

This clonotype appeared a few times. This chain links TRBV19 with TRBJ1-5, with D uncertain. Germline V gene lookup returns CDR1 LNHDA and CDR2 SQIVND (reference sequence). Trimming removed 10 bases at V and 3 bases at J, with 19 bases between. The CDR3 loop spans 15 amino acids. Here the CDR3 reads CATLHPGLINQPQHF. The CDR3 bases are TGTGCCACCCTCCACCCCGGCCTTATCAATCAGCCCCAGCATTTT.

This clonotype has ten or more counts. The chain uses TRBV7-9 and TRBJ2-5; the match to TRBD2 covers 11 bases. The CDR3 extends over 14 amino acids. Germline trimming cut 5 bases from V and 6 bases from J; bases unmatched to any gene: 5. Germline V lookup: CDR1 SEHNR, CDR2 FQNEAQ (reference sequence). The CDR3 loop is CASSAGTSGQTQYF. The CDR3 region has the DNA TGTGCCAGCAGCGCCGGGACTAGCGGACAGACCCAGTACTTC.

The V gene is TRBV3-1, the J gene TRBJ2-7, with TRBD2 matching over 7 bases. From germline, CDR1 is LGHDT and CDR2 YNNKEL (reference sequence). The CDR3 length is 16 residues. Unmatched junction bases numbered 6, after V lost 0 bases and J lost 1 base. CDR3 in DNA: TGTGCCAGCAGCCAAGAGAAGGGAGGGCCTTCCTACGAGCAGTACTTC. Translating it yields CASSQEKGGPSYEQYF.

This clonotype was counted many times. V is TRBV24-1 and J is TRBJ2-5; TRBD2 matches 7 bases. CDR3 length: 16 residues. After removal of 1 base from V and 5 bases from J, the junction contained 9 bases not matched to a gene. Per the germline V gene, CDR1 is KGHDR and CDR2 is SFDVKD. The CDR3 DNA reads TGTGCCACCAGTGATTTAGTCGCTAAGGGAGGGGAGACCCAGTACTTC. Translation: CATSDLVAKGGETQYF.

The chain is built from TRBV9 and TRBJ2-2; no reliable D call. The V end lost 1 base, the J end lost 8 bases, and 6 bases lay between the germline ends. Germline CDR1 SGDLS, CDR2 YYNGEE. This CDR3 is built from 12 residues. This CDR3 reads CASSVSRGELFF. For the CDR3, the DNA is TGTGCCAGCAGCGTAAGCCGGGGGGAGCTGTTTTTT.

There are many counts of this clonotype. The CDR3 sequence is CASSLAPAANTGELFF. The CDR3 DNA is TGTGCCAGCAGCTTAGCTCCAGCGGCAAACACCGGGGAGCTGTTTTTT. The gene calls are TRBV7-2 and TRBJ2-2; D is possibly TRBD2 (5 bases). Per the germline V gene, CDR1 is SGHTA and CDR2 is FQGNSA. V was pared by 0 bases and J by 2 bases, with 10 bases between. This CDR3 region has 16 residues.

The table lists this clonotype with a few counts. The rearrangement joins TRBV27 to TRBJ2-5, with TRBD2 identical over 8 bases. Germline CDR1 reads MNHEY; CDR2 reads SMNVEV (reference sequence). V lost 6 bases, J lost 2 bases, and 14 bases stayed unmatched. CDR3 length equals 17 residues. CDR3 residues: CASRKKGREDNQETQYF. The CDR3 region has the DNA TGTGCCAGCAGAAAAAAGGGGCGGGAGGACAATCAAGAGACCCAGTACTTC.

As concerns this clonotype: An end of the junction does not agree with germline; a read error may underlie this. The chain carries TRBV4-3 and TRBJ2-2; D remains unclear. CDR3 size: 16 residues. CDR1 and CDR2 (germline): LGHNA, YSLEER. The chain's CDR3 is CASSKDISQNTGELFF. CDR3 bases: TGCGCCAGCAGCAAAGACATATCACAGAACACCGGGGAGCTGTTTTTT.